The entry below describes one T cell receptor beta chain. Its antigen is unknown. From the RT-PCR reads, TCRdb called clonotypes with MiXCR, one entry per CDR3 protein. The table has about 650,000 distinct CDR3 sequences, roughly 15% seen once. The data originate from a study of response to subunit inactivated influenza vaccine. The study's findings and limits: Authors suggested few new T cells are recruited by each seasonal influenza vaccination.

The CDR3 has 15 amino acids. CDR1 and CDR2 (germline): LGHNA, YSLEER. V lost 0 bases, J lost 9 bases, and 15 bases lay in between. This specimen was PBMCs from blood, taken less than 15 days before vaccination. The clonotype originates from a man aged 50-59 years who received an inactivated influenza vaccine. This chain joins TRBV4-3 and TRBJ2-1; the D gene is possibly TRBD1 (5 bases). Here the CDR3 DNA reads TGCGCCAGCAGCCAAGATTACCAGGGCGCAACTGAGCAGTTCTTC. This translates into CASSQDYQGATEQFF.